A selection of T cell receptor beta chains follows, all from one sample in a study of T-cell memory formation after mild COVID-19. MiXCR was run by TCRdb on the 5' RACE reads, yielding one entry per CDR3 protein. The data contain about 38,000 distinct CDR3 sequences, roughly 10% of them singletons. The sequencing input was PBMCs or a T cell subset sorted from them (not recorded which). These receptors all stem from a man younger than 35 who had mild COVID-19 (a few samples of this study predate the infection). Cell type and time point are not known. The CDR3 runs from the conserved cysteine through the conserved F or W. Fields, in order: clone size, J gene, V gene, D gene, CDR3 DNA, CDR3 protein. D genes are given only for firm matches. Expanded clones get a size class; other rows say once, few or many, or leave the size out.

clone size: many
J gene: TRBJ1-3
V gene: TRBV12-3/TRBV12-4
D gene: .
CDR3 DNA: TGTGCCAGCAGTTTCTGGGGTAAGATTGGAAACACCATATATTTT
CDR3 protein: CASSFWGKIGNTIYF

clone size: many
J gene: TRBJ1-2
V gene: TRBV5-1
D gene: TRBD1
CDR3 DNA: TGCGCCAGCAGCTCAGAGACAGGGTTTCTTGGCTATGGCTACACCTTC
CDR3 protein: CASSSETGFLGYGYTF

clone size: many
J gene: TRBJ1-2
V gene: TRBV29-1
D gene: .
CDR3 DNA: TGCAGCGCAGTCGGCAGCTTTAACTATGGCTACACCTTC
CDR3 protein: CSAVGSFNYGYTF

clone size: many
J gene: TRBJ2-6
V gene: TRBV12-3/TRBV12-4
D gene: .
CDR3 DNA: TGTGCCAGCACCCCCACTGGTGAGGGAAGACCTGGGGCCAACGTCCTGACTTTC
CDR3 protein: CASTPTGEGRPGANVLTF

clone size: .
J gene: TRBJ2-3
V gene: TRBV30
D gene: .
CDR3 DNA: TGTGCCTGGAGTCTCGGGGGAGATACGCAGTATTTT
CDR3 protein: CAWSLGGDTQYF

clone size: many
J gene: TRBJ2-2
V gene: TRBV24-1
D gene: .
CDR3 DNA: TGTGCCACCAGATCGGCTAGGCAGGCCGGGGAGCTGTTTTTT
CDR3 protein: CATRSARQAGELFF

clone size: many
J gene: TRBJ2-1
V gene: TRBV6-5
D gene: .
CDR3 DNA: TGTGCCAGCAGACAAATACAGGTTTACAATGAGCAGTTCTTC
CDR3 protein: CASRQIQVYNEQFF

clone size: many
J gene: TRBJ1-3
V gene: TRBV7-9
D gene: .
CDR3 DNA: TGTGCCAGCAGCTTTCGGACGGACTTAACTGGAAACACCATATATTTT
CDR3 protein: CASSFRTDLTGNTIYF

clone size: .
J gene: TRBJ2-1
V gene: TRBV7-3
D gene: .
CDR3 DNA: TGTGCCAGCAGCCAAGACACTTTTGAGCAGTTCTTC
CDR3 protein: CASSQDTFEQFF

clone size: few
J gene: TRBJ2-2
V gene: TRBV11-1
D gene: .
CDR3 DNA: TGTGCCAGCAGCTCGGACATGGGCCTCTCAACCGGGGAGCTGTTTTTT
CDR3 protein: CASSSDMGLSTGELFF

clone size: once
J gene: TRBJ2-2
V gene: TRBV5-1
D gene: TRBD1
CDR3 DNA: TGCGCCAGCAGCTTCGTACAGGGGGCGAACACCGGGGAGCTGTTTTTT
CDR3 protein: CASSFVQGANTGELFF

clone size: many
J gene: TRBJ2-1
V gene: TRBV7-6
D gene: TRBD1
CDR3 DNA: TGTGCCAGCAGCTTCTGGACAGGGAATGAGCAGTTCTTC
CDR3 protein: CASSFWTGNEQFF

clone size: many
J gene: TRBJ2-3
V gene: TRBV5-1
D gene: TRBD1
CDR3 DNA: TGCGCCAGCAGGAGAGGACAGGAAGATACGCAGTATTTT
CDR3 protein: CASRRGQEDTQYF

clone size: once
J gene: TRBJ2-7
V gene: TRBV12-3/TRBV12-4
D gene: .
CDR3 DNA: TGTGCCAGCAGCTTGATTGGTGAGGTCGAGCAGTACTTC
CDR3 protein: CASSLIGEVEQYF

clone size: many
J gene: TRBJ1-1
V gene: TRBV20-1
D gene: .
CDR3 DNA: TGCAGTGCTAGAGACCTCCGGGGCACTGAAGCTTTCTTT
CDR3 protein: CSARDLRGTEAFF

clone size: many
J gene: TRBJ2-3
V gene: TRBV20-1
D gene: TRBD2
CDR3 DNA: TGCAGTGCTGCCCTTCTAGCGGGCACAGATACGCAGTATTTT
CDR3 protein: CSAALLAGTDTQYF

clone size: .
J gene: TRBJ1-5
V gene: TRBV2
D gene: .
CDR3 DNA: TGTGCCAGCAGCAAGTACGAGCAATCGCAGCCCCAGCATTTT
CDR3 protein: CASSKYEQSQPQHF

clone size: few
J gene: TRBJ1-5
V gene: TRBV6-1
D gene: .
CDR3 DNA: TGTGCCAGCAAACGGGACATTGGTAGGGTCAATCAGCCCCAGCATTTT
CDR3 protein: CASKRDIGRVNQPQHF

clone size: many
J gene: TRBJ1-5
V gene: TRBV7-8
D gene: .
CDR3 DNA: TGTGCCAGCAGCTTAGGCAGCCGTAATCAGCCCCAGCATTTT
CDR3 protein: CASSLGSRNQPQHF

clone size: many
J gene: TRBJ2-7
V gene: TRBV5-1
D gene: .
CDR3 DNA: TGCGCCAGCAGCTTGGGAAGCAGGGGGGCGATGGTGTACTTC
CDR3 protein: CASSLGSRGAMVYF

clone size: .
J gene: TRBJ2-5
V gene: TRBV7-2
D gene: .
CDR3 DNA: TGTGCCAGCAGCTCGGGACGAAACAAGGAGACCCAGTACTTC
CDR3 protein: CASSSGRNKETQYF

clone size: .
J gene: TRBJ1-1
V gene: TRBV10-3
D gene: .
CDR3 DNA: TGTGCCATCAGCCCCCGTTTGTCCGACGAAGCTTTCTTT
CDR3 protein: CAISPRLSDEAFF

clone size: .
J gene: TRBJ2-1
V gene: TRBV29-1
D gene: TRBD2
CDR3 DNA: TGCAGCGTCGACGGGAGACTAGCGGGGTTCAACAATGAGCAGTTCTTC
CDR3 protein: CSVDGRLAGFNNEQFF

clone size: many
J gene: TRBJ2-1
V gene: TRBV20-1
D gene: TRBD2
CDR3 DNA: TGCAGTGCTAGCGTCTTAGCGGGGGCCTCCTACAATGAGCAGTTCTTC
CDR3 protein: CSASVLAGASYNEQFF

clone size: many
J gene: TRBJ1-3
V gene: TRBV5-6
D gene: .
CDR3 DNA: TGTGCCAGCAGCTTGTTCGGCCTCACAGGAAACACCATATATTTT
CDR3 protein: CASSLFGLTGNTIYF

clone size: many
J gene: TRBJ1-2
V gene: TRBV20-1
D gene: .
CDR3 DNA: TGCAGTGCTAGATTACAGGGCTATGGCTACACCTTC
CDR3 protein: CSARLQGYGYTF

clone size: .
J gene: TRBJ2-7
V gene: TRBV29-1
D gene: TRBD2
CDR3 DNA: TGCAGCGTCGCCCGGGGGGGCGAGCAGTACTTC
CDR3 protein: CSVARGGEQYF

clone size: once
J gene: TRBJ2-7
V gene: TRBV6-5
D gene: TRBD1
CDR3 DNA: TGTGCCAGCAGTCGGTGGGGACAGGACCCCTACGAGCAGTACTTC
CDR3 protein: CASSRWGQDPYEQYF

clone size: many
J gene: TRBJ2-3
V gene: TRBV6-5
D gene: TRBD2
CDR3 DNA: TGTGCCAGCTCAAGGCGGGGGGGGATCCCAGATACGCAGTATTTT
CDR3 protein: CASSRRGGIPDTQYF

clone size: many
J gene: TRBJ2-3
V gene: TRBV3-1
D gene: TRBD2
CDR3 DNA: TGTGCCAGCAGCCAACACGTCCGGGGCGGGGGGACGACAGATACGCAGTATTTT
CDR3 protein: CASSQHVRGGGTTDTQYF

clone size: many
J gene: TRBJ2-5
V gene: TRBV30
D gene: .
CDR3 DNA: TGTGCCTGGAGAGCGGCAGCCCAAGAGACCCAGTACTTC
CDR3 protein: CAWRAAAQETQYF

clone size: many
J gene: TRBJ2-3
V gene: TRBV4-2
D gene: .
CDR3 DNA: TGTGCCAGCAGCCAAGACGGGGCCTCAGGGGCAGATACGCAGTATTTT
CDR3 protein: CASSQDGASGADTQYF

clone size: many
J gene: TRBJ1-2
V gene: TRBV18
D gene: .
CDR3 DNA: TGTGCCAGCTCACCCAACGGTGGGGCTGGCGGCTACACCTTC
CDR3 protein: CASSPNGGAGGYTF